This T cell receptor beta chain is drawn from a study of blood T cell repertoires in COVID-19. Data came from immunoSEQ multiplex PCR; TCRdb stores just in-frame clones and leaves some out. The table includes roughly 300,000 clones, about nine tenths detected once. Recruits, aged about 18 to 95 years, lived in approximately 26 US areas. The study assigned cohorts using participant-reported clinical history. CDR3 length: 16 amino acids. From germline, CDR1 is SGHDT and CDR2 YYEEEE. The V segment lost 4 bases and the J segment 6 bases; nucleotides outside the gene matches: 13. Sequencing was performed on PBMCs or T cells enriched from blood (not recorded which). The V and J genes are TRBV5-6 and TRBJ2-3; 8 bases agree with TRBD2. The TCR was taken from a woman in her 40s with acute COVID-19. Here the CDR3 reads CASSLVGRGVLDTQYF. For the CDR3, the DNA is TGTGCCAGCAGCCTGGTGGGGCGGGGGGTCCTCGATACGCAGTATTTT.